This TCR beta chain is drawn from a study of blood T cell repertoires in COVID-19. In the original analysis: Quantification of nucleated cells was approximated via reference gene primer amplification. Clones were read by immunoSEQ multiplex PCR, and TCRdb kept only the in-frame ones, dropping some. That table furnishes V, J and clone size, whereas the DNA furnished D and trimming. The top ten hold 6.5% to 8.5% of the sample, which has about 180,000 clones, around 83% seen once. Germline CDR1 and CDR2: LNHDA and SQIVND (reference sequence). This CDR3 is 15 amino acids long. V shed 6 bases, J shed 0 bases, and the junction held 7 bases outside the gene matches.

The sequencing input was peripheral blood. The genes are TRBV19 and TRBJ1-2; TRBD1 aligns across 7 bases. The receptor was isolated from a woman between 65 and 79 years old with COVID-19, enrolled during active disease. CDR3 nucleotides: TGTGCCAGTAGCGACAGGGCCAGTTCTAACTATGGCTACACCTTC. It specifies CASSDRASSNYGYTF. Combining the CDR3 with reference TRBV19 and TRBJ1-2 gives the whole variable domain DGGITQSPKYLFRKEGQNVTLSCEQNLNHDAMYWYRQDPGQGLRLIYYSQIVNDFQKGDIAEGYSVSREKKESFPLTVTSAQKNPTAFYLCASSDRASSNYGYTFGSGTRLTVV.